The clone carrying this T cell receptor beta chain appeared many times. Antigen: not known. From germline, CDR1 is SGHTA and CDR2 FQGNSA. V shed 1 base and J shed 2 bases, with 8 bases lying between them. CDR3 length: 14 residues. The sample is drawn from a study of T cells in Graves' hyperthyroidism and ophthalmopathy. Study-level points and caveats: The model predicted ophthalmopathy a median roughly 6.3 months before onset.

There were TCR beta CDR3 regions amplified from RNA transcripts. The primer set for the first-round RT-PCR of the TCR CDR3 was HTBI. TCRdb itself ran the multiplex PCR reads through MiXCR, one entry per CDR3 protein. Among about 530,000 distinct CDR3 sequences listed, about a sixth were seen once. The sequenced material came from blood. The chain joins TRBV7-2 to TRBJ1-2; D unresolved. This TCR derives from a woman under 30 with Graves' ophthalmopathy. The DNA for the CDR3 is TGTGCCAGCAGCTTAGGACGGCACAACTATGGCTACACCTTC. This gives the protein CASSLGRHNYGYTF.